This is a list of T cell receptor beta chains from one sample in a study of cytomegalovirus exposure and HLA in healthy donors. Sequenced by immunoSEQ multiplex PCR; TCRdb stores in-frame clones only, minus some. The data show 150,000 to 200,000 clones, 70% seen once. The sample taken for sequencing was PBMCs. The origin of the receptors is a man aged 18 to 30 in good health and CMV-seropositive. Both conserved end residues are part of each CDR3. Clone size is given for some rows only: seen once, a few or many times, or a class if the clone is expanded.

j_call: TRBJ2-3; v_call: TRBV11-2; clone_size: NA; cdr3_aa: CASSSPGTQYF
j_call: TRBJ2-1; v_call: TRBV6-1; clone_size: NA; cdr3_aa: CAGSVVVGAPNEQFF
j_call: TRBJ2-2; v_call: TRBV5-1; clone_size: NA; cdr3_aa: CASRGQLGAGELFF
j_call: TRBJ2-5; v_call: TRBV11-3; clone_size: NA; cdr3_aa: CASSSARDQQETQYF
j_call: TRBJ1-1; v_call: TRBV12-5; clone_size: NA; cdr3_aa: CASGLVAGGLNTEAFF
j_call: TRBJ1-6; v_call: TRBV27; clone_size: once; cdr3_aa: CASSLLQGGNSPLHF
j_call: TRBJ1-5; v_call: TRBV27; clone_size: NA; cdr3_aa: CASSPGQGVGQPQHF
j_call: TRBJ1-2; v_call: TRBV21-1; clone_size: NA; cdr3_aa: CATRRVGGYTF
j_call: TRBJ2-2; v_call: TRBV2; clone_size: NA; cdr3_aa: CASSDGQGAHTGELFF
j_call: TRBJ1-1; v_call: TRBV7-2; clone_size: NA; cdr3_aa: CASSLRGNTEAFF
j_call: TRBJ1-5; v_call: TRBV19; clone_size: NA; cdr3_aa: CASKYRDRSEQPQHF